Following are 13 T cell receptor beta chains from one sample sequenced in a study of OX40 agonist ivuxolimab in advanced cancers. Using immunoSEQ multiplex PCR, the repertoire was profiled, and TCRdb retains in-frame clones only, with some absent. This table holds about 69,000 clones, about nine tenths found once. Sample: CD4+ or CD8+ T cells sorted from blood, taken in a trial of the OX40 agonist ivuxolimab. Every receptor here comes from an adult with an advanced solid tumor such as melanoma, head and neck, liver or kidney cancer.

In the case of this clone: The same CDR3 is also encoded by other DNA sequences in this sample. The J gene is TRBJ2-7, the V gene TRBV4-3; 8 bases are shared with TRBD1. The CDR3 is 16 amino acids. In germline, CDR1 is LGHNA, CDR2 YSLEER. Unmatched junction bases numbered 6, after V lost 0 bases and J lost 2 bases. The CDR3 reads CASSQDRGTGAYEQYF. In DNA form, the CDR3 reads TGCGCCAGCAGCCAAGATAGGGGGACAGGAGCCTACGAGCAGTACTTC.

J is TRBJ2-3 and V is TRBV4-3; no clear D. The CDR3 runs 14 residues. Trimming shortened V by 0 bases and J by 4 bases, and 8 bases separated the two germline ends. Per the germline V gene, CDR1 is LGHNA and CDR2 is YSLEER. In DNA, the CDR3 is TGCGCCAGCAGCCAAGATCTACGGCCAGATACGCAGTATTTT. As protein: CASSQDLRPDTQYF.

The chain uses TRBV6-5 and TRBJ1-2; D perhaps matches TRBD1 (6 bases). Trimming removed 0 bases at V and 3 bases at J, with 8 bases between. From germline, CDR1 is MNHEY and CDR2 SVGAGI. The length of the CDR3 is 14 residues. This CDR3 is CASSYSGGDYGYTF. The CDR3 nucleotides read TGTGCCAGCAGTTACTCAGGGGGAGACTATGGCTACACCTTC.

This sequence joins TRBV7-2 and TRBJ2-5; the D gene is possibly TRBD2 (6 bases). V was trimmed by 5 bases and J by 11 bases, leaving 15 bases between them. The germline V gene has CDR1 SGHTA and CDR2 FQGNSA. The CDR3 consists of 12 residues. CDR3 in DNA: TGTGCCAGCAGCCGCCCTTCAGGAGGGCAGTACTTC. Its translation: CASSRPSGGQYF.

The chain employs TRBV28 and TRBJ2-1, with no clear D. Germline-derived CDR1 and CDR2 are MDHEN and SYDVKM. The CDR3 spans 13 residues. The germline V and J ends were trimmed by 6 bases and 2 bases, with 8 bases remaining between them. CDR3 in amino acids: CASSLEAYNEQFF. The CDR3 DNA follows: TGTGCCAGCAGCCTAGAGGCCTACAATGAGCAGTTCTTC.

The chain recombines TRBV27 with TRBJ1-5, with unresolved D. Germline V CDR1 and CDR2: MNHEY, SMNVEV (reference sequence). This CDR3 has 12 residues. Deletions cut 3 bases from V and 6 bases from J, with 6 bases between. The CDR3 protein is CASSFGGQPQHF. DNA for the CDR3: TGTGCCAGCAGTTTTGGCGGTCAGCCCCAGCATTTT.

CDR3 sequence reads: CAWSEETGRSTEYGYTF. DNA for the CDR3: TGTGCCTGGAGTGAAGAAACGGGACGCTCCACGGAGTATGGCTACACCTTC. J is TRBJ1-2 and V is TRBV30; D might be TRBD1 (5 bases). This CDR3 spans 17 amino acids. Germline CDR1 is GTSNPN and CDR2 is SVGIG (reference sequence). Trimming took 1 base from V and 5 from J, leaving 23 bases between them.

Note on this clone: One junction end does not reproduce the germline sequence, and a read error may be involved. CDR3 region: CASSEEVQGAYEQYF. The CDR3 DNA is TGTGCCAGCAGCGAAGAAGTGCAGGGTGCGTACGAGCAGTACTTC. The rearrangement uses TRBV4-2 and TRBJ2-7, with a weak D call TRBD1 (5 bases). The CDR3 extends over 15 amino acids. Germline CDR1 is LGHNA and CDR2 is YNFKEQ.

The chain couples TRBV5-1 to TRBJ2-5, with TRBD1 as a possible D gene (6 bases). From germline, CDR1 is SGHRS and CDR2 YFSETQ. V gave up 0 bases and J gave up 1 base, with 13 bases separating them. CDR3 length: 16 amino acids. CDR3 nucleotide sequence: TGCGCCAGCAGCTTGGACAATCCGGACAGCCAAGAGACCCAGTACTTC. Amino acid sequence: CASSLDNPDSQETQYF. Complete variable domain (other parts from reference TRBV5-1 and TRBJ2-5): KAGVTQTPRYLIKTRGQQVTLSCSPISGHRSVSWYQQTPGQGLQFLFEYFSETQRNKGNFPGRFSGRQFSNSRSEMNVSTLELGDSALYLCASSLDNPDSQETQYFGPGTRLLVL.

The V and J genes are TRBV5-1 and TRBJ2-7; TRBD1 aligns across 7 bases. Germline V CDR1 and CDR2: SGHRS, YFSETQ. V lost 0 bases to trimming and J lost 0 bases; unmatched junction nucleotides: 3. The CDR3 sequence is 15 residues long. The CDR3 protein is CASSLAGTASYEQYF. The CDR3 DNA reads as TGCGCCAGCAGCTTGGCCGGGACAGCCTCCTACGAGCAGTACTTC.

This chain links TRBV6-6 with TRBJ1-2; a possible D gene is TRBD1 (5 bases). The V end was cut by 7 bases, the J end by 8 bases, with 17 bases between. Looked up from germline, CDR1 is MNHNY and CDR2 is SVGAGI (reference sequence). The CDR3 consists of 13 residues. The CDR3, as DNA: TGTGCCAGCACCTCTGGCAGGGTCCACGGCTACACCTTC. Amino acid sequence: CASTSGRVHGYTF.

The chain combines TRBV7-3 with TRBJ2-1, with D tentatively TRBD1 (6 bases). V was clipped by 1 base and J by 8 bases, with 9 bases between them. This CDR3 region has 13 residues. In germline, CDR1 is SGHTA, CDR2 FQGTGA. The CDR3 is CASSLSGGDEQFF. CDR3 bases: TGTGCCAGCAGCTTAAGTGGGGGCGATGAGCAGTTCTTC. The full variable domain, its missing parts supplied by reference TRBV7-3 and TRBJ2-1, is GAGVSQTPSNKVTEKGKYVELRCDPISGHTALYWYRQSLGQGPEFLIYFQGTGAADDSGLPNDRFFAVRPEGSVSTLKIQRTERGDSAVYLCASSLSGGDEQFFGPGTRLTVL.

This clone was seen only once. This chain joins TRBV7-3 and TRBJ2-7; D gene uncertain. The CDR3 has 12 amino acids. Germline CDR1 is SGHTA and CDR2 is FQGTGA. Trimming removed 1 base at V and 2 bases at J, with 3 bases between. DNA of the CDR3: TGTGCCAGCAGCTTAAAGACCTACGAGCAGTACTTC. As protein: CASSLKTYEQYF.